The entry below describes one TCR beta chain. Antigen unknown. The entry originates in a study of PD-1 blockade in classical Hodgkin lymphoma. General study findings and limits: It was reported that newly diagnosed patients had less baseline TCR diversity than healthy donors. Some patients began nivolumab under 1 year after ASCT. These patients were excluded from later analyses.

The CDR3 sequence is 17 residues long. V dropped 1 base and J dropped 5; count of bases not matched to a gene: 4. Germline values: CDR1 SEHNR, CDR2 FQNEAQ (reference sequence). The table came from immunoSEQ multiplex PCR; TCRdb's copy has only in-frame clones and leaves some out. This table holds about 97,000 clones, around 88% found once. Each patient relapsed following autologous stem cell transplantation, and prior brentuximab vedotin exposure differed. Best responses fell into complete response, partial response or progressive disease. The sample consisted of peripheral blood mononuclear cells (PBMCs), taken before the second cycle of nivolumab. The TCR originated in a human donor with classical Hodgkin lymphoma. The V gene is TRBV7-9, the J gene TRBJ2-2; 13 nucleotides line up with TRBD2. This chain's CDR3 is CASSLVVTSGGTGELFF. The CDR3 DNA reads TGTGCCAGCAGCTTAGTGGTGACTAGCGGGGGGACCGGGGAGCTGTTTTTT.